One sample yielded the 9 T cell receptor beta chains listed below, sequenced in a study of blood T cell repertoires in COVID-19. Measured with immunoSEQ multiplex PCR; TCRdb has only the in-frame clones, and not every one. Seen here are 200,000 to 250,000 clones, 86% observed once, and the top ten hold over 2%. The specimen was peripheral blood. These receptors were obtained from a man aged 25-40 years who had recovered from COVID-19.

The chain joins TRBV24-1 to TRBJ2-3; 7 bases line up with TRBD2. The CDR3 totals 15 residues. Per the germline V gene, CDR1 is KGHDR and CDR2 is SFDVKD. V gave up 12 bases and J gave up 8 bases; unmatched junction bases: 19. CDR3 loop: CAAPGDNPERGTQYF. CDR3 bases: TGTGCCGCTCCCGGAGACAACCCCGAGCGGGGTACGCAGTATTTT.

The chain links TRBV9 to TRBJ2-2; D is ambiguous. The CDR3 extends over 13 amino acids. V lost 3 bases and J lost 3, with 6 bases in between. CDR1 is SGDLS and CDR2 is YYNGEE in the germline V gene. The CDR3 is CASSGSHTGELFF. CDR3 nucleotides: TGTGCCAGCAGCGGAAGCCACACCGGGGAGCTGTTTTTT.

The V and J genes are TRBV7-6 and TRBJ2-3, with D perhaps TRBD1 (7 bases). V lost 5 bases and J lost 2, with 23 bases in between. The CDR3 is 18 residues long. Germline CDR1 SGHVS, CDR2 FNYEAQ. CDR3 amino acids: CASSIMGRGQSHTDTQYF. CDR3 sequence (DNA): TGTGCCAGCAGCATAATGGGGCGGGGACAGTCCCACACAGATACGCAGTATTTT.

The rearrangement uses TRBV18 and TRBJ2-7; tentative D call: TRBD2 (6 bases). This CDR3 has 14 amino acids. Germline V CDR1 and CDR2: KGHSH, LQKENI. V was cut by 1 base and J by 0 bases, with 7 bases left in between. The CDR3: CASSPRGTSYEQYF. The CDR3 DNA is TGTGCCAGCTCACCACGCGGGACCTCCTACGAGCAGTACTTC.

The CDR3 nucleotides are TGTGCCAGCAGCTTAGAGGGGCCCGGCTACACCTTC. This gives the protein CASSLEGPGYTF. The chain couples TRBV7-2 to TRBJ1-2; maybe TRBD1 (5 bases). Germline V gene sequence: CDR1 SGHTA, CDR2 FQGNSA. This CDR3 has 12 residues. V dropped 1 base and J dropped 8 bases, with 8 bases sitting between them.

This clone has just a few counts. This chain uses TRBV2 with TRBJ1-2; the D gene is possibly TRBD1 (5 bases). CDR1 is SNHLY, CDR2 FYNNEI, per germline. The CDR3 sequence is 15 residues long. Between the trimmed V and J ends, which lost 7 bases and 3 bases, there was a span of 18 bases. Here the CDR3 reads CASNDQGPADYGYTF. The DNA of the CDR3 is TGTGCCAGCAACGACCAGGGTCCGGCGGACTATGGCTACACCTTC.

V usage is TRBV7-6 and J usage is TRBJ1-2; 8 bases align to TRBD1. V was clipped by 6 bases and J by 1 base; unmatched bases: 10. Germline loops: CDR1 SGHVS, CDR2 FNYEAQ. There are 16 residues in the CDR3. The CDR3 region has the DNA TGTGCCAGCAGTTTAACAGGGGGACTCTATAACTATGGCTACACCTTC. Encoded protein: CASSLTGGLYNYGYTF.

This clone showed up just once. DNA for the CDR3: TGTGCCAGCAGCTCTTACCTAACGATCGGGGACAGGGGAGGTGAGACCCAGTACTTC. Protein product: CASSSYLTIGDRGGETQYF. The V call is TRBV7-2, the J call TRBJ2-5, with 10 bases identical to TRBD1. CDR3 length: 19 amino acids. Germline V gene data show CDR1 as SGHTA and CDR2 as FQGNSA. The junction had 19 bases not matched to a gene; V was cut back by 4 bases and J by 5 bases.

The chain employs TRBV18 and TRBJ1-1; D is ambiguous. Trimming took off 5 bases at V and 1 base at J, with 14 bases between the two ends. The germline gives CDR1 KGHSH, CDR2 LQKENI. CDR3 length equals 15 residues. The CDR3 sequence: CASSSPLEGNTEAFF. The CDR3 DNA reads TGTGCCAGCTCAAGTCCCTTGGAGGGGAACACTGAAGCTTTCTTT.